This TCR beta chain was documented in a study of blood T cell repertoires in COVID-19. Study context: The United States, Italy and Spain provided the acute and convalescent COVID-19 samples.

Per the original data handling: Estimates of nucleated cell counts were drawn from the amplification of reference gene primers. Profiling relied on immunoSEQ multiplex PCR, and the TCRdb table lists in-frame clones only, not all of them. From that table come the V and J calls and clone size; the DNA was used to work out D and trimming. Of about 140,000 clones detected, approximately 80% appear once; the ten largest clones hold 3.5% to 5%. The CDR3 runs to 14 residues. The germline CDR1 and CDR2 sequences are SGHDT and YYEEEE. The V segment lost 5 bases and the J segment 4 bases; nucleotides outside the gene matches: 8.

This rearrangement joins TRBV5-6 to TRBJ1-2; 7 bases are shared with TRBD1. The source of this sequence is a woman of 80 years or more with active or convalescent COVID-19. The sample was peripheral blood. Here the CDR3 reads CASSSGGGIYGYTF. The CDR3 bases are TGTGCCAGCAGTTCAGGGGGAGGCATCTATGGCTACACCTTC.